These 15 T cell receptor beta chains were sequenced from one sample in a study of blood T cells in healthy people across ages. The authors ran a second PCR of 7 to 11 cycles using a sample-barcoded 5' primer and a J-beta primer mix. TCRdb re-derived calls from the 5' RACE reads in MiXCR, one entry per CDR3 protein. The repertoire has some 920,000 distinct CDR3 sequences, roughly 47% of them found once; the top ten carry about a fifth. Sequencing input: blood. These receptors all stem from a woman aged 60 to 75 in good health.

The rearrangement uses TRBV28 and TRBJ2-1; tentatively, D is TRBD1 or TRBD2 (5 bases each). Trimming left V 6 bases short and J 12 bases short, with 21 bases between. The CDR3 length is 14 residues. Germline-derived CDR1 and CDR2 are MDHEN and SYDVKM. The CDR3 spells CASRAHGTDTRQFF. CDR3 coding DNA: TGTGCCAGCAGGGCCCACGGGACGGATACTAGGCAGTTCTTC.

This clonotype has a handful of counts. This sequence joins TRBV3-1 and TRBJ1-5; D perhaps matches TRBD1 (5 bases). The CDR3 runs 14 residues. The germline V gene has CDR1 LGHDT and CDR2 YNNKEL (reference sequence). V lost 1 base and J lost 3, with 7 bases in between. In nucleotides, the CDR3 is TGTGCCAGCAGCCAAGGACAGTCCAATCAGCCCCAGCATTTT. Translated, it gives CASSQGQSNQPQHF.

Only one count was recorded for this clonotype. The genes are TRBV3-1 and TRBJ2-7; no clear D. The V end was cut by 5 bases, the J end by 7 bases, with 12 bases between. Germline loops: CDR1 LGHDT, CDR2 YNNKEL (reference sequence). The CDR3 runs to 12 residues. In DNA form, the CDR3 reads TGTGCCAGCAGCTACCGGACGCGAGAGCAGTACTTC. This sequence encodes CASSYRTREQYF.

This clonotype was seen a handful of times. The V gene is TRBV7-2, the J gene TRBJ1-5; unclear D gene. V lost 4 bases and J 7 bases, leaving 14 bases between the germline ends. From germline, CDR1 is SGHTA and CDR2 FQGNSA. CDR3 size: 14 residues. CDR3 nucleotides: TGTGCCAGCAGCTCGTCCAGGTCGGGCCAGCCCCAGCATTTT. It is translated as CASSSSRSGQPQHF.

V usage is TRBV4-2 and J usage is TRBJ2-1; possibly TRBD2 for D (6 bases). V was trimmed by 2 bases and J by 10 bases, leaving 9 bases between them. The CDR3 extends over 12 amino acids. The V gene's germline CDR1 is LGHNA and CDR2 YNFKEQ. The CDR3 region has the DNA TGTGCCAGCAGCCAAATGGCGGGAGAGCAGTTCTTC. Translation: CASSQMAGEQFF.

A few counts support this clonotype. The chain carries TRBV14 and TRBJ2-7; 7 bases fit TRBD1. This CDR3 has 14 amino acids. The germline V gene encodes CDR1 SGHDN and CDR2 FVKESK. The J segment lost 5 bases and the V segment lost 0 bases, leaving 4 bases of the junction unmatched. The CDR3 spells CASSQEGGRNEQYF. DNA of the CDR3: TGTGCCAGCAGCCAAGAAGGGGGCAGGAACGAGCAGTACTTC.

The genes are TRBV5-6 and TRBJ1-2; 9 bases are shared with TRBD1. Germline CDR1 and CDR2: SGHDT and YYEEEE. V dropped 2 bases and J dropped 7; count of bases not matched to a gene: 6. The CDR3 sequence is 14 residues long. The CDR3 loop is CASSFGTGSLGYTF. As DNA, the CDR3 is TGTGCCAGCAGCTTCGGGACAGGGAGCCTTGGCTACACCTTC. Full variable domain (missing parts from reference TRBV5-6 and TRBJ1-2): DAGVTQSPTHLIKTRGQQVTLRCSPKSGHDTVSWYQQALGQGPQFIFQYYEEEERQRGNFPDRFSGHQFPNYSSELNVNALLLGDSALYLCASSFGTGSLGYTFGSGTRLTVV.

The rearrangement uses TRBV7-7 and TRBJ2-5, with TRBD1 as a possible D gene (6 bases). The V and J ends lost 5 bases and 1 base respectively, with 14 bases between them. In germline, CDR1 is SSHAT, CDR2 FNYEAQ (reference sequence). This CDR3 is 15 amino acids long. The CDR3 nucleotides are TGTGCCAGCAGCGCAAACACAGGGCCCCAAGAGACCCAGTACTTC. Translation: CASSANTGPQETQYF.

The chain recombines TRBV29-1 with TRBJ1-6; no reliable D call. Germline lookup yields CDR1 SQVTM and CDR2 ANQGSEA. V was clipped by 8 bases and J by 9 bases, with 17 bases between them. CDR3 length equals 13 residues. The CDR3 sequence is CSPARGWASPLHF. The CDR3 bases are TGCAGCCCGGCCCGGGGATGGGCTTCACCCCTCCACTTT.

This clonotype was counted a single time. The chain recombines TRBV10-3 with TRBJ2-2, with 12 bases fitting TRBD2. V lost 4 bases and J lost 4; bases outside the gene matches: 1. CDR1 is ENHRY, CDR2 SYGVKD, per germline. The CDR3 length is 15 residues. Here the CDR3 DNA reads TGTGCCATCAGTGGGACTAGCGGGATCACCGGGGAGCTGTTTTTT. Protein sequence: CAISGTSGITGELFF.

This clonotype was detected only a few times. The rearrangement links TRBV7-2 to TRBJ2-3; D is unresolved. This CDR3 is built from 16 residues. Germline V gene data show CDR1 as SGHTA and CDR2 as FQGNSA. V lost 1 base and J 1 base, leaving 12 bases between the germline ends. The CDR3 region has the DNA TGTGCCAGCAGCTTAGGTGGAAGGTCGGGCACAGATACGCAGTATTTT. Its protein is CASSLGGRSGTDTQYF.

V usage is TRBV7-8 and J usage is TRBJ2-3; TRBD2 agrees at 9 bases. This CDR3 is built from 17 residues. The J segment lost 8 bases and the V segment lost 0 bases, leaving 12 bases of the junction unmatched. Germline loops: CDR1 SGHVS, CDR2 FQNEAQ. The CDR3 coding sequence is TGTGCCAGCAGCTTAGCCGGGGAGGCTAGCGGGACCGGTACGCAGTATTTT. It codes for CASSLAGEASGTGTQYF.

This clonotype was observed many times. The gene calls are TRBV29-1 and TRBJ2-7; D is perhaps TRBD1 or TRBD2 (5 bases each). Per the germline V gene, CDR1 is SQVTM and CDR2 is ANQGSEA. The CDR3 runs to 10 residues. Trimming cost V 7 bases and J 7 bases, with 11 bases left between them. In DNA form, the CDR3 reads TGCAGCGGGGGGAACAGGGAGCAGTACTTC. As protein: CSGGNREQYF.

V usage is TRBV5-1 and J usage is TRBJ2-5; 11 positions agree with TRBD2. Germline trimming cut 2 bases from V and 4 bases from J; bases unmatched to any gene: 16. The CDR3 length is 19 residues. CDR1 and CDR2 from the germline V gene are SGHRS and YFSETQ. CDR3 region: CASSFGLAGGDSLAETQYF. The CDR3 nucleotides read TGCGCCAGCAGCTTCGGCCTAGCGGGAGGAGATAGTCTAGCAGAGACCCAGTACTTC.

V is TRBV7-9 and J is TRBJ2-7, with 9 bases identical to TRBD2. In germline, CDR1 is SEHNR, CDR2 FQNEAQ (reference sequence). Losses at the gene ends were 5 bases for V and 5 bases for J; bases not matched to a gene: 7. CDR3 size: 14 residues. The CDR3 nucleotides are TGTGCCAGCAGCCTTAGCGGGAGTAAAAACGAGCAGTACTTC. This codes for CASSLSGSKNEQYF.